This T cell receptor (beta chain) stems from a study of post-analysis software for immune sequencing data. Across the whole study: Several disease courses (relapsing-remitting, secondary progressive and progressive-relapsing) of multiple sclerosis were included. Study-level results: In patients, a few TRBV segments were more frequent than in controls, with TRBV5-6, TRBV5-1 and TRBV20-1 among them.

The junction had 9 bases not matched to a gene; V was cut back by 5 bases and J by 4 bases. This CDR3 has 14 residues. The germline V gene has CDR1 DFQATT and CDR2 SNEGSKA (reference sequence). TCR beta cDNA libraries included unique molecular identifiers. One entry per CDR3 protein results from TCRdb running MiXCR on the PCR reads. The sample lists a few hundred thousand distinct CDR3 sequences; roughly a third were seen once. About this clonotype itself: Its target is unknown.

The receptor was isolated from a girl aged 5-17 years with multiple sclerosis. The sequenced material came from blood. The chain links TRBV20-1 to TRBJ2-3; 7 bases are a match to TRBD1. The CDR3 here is CSARNPGGADTQYF. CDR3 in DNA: TGCAGTGCTCGGAACCCAGGGGGAGCAGATACGCAGTATTTT.